This TCR beta chain emerged from a study of cytomegalovirus exposure and HLA in healthy donors. About this clone: What it binds is unknown.

V shed 5 bases and J 10 bases; nucleotides not matched to a gene: 17. Germline lookup yields CDR1 SGHRS and CDR2 YFSETQ. This CDR3 region has 16 residues. Study findings and constraints: Researchers had no immune exposure information except CMV serostatus available. A prior analysis recorded that most TCR beta V segments were productive about 90% or about 30% of the time.

Primers included in the PCR were 60 Vbeta and 13 Jbeta primers. The method was immunoSEQ multiplex PCR; TCRdb's version includes in-frame clones alone and lacks a portion of them. The sample records about 120,000 clones, roughly 78% being singletons. Input material: PBMCs. This sequence joins TRBV5-1 and TRBJ2-1; 8 bases fit TRBD2. The receptor was derived from a woman aged 30 to 39 in good health and CMV-seropositive. This CDR3 reads CASSSTSGLSFREQFF. The CDR3 bases are TGCGCCAGCAGTTCTACTAGCGGCCTCTCCTTCAGGGAGCAGTTCTTC.